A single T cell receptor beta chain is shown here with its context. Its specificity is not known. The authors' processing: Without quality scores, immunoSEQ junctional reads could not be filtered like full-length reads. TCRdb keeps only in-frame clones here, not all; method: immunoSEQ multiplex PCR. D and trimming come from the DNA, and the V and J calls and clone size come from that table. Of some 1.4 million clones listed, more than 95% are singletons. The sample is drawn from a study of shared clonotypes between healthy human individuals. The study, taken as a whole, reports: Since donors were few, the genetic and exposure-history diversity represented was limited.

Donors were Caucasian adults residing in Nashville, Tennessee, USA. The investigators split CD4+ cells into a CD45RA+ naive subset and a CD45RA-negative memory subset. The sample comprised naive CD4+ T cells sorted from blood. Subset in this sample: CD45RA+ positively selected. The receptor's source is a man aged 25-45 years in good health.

CDR3 DNA sequence: TGTGCCAGCAGTCTCGGGACTTACAATGAGCAGTTCTTC. Translating it yields CASSLGTYNEQFF. V usage is TRBV6-6 and J usage is TRBJ2-1, with a tentative D call TRBD2 (6 bases). V was shortened by 5 bases and J by 4 bases, with 9 bases between the two germline ends. In germline, CDR1 is MNHNY, CDR2 SVGAGI (reference sequence). The CDR3 length is 13 residues.